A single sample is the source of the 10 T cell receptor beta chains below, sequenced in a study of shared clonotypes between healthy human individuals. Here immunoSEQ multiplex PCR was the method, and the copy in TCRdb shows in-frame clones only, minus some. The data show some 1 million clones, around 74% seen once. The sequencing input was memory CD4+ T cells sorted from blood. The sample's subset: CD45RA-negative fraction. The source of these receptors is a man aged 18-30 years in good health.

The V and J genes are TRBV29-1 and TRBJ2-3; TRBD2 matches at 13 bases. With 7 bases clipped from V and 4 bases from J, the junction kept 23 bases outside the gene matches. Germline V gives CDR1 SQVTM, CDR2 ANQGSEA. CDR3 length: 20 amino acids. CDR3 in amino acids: CSGLPLVGLAGEEVADTQYF. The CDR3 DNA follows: TGCAGCGGTCTACCGCTGGTTGGACTAGCGGGAGAAGAGGTCGCAGATACGCAGTATTTT.

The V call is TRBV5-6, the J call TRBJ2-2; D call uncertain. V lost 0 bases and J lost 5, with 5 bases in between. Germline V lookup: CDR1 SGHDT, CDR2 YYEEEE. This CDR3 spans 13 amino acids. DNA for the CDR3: TGTGCCAGCAGCTTGGGCTGGACCGGGGAGCTGTTTTTT. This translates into CASSLGWTGELFF. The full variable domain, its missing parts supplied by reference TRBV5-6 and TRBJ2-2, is DAGVTQSPTHLIKTRGQQVTLRCSPKSGHDTVSWYQQALGQGPQFIFQYYEEEERQRGNFPDRFSGHQFPNYSSELNVNALLLGDSALYLCASSLGWTGELFFGEGSRLTVL.

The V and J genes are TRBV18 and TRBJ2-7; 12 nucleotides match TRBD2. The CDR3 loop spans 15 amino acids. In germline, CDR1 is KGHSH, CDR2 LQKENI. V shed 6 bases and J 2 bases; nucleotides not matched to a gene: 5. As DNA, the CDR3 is TGTGCCAGCTCCCCGGGACTAGCGGGCCCCTACGAGCAGTACTTC. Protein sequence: CASSPGLAGPYEQYF.

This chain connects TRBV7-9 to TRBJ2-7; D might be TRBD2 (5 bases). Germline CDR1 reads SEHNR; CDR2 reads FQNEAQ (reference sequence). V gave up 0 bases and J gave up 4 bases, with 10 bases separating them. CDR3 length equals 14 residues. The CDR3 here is CASSLAGNAYEQYF. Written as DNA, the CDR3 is TGTGCCAGCAGCTTAGCCGGGAACGCGTACGAGCAGTACTTC.

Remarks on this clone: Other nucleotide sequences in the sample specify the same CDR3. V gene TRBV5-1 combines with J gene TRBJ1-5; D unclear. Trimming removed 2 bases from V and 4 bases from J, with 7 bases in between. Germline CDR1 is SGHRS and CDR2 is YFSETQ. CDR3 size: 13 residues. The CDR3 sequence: CASSLGPNQPQHF. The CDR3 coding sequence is TGCGCCAGCAGCTTAGGACCTAATCAGCCCCAGCATTTT.

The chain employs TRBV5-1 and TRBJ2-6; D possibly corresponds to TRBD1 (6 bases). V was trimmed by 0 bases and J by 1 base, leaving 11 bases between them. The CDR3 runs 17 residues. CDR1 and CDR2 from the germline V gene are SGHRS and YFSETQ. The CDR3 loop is CASSLGGTGSGANVLTF. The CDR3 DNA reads TGCGCCAGCAGCTTGGGGGGCACAGGGTCTGGGGCCAACGTCCTGACTTTC. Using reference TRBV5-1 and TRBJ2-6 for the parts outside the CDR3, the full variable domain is KAGVTQTPRYLIKTRGQQVTLSCSPISGHRSVSWYQQTPGQGLQFLFEYFSETQRNKGNFPGRFSGRQFSNSRSEMNVSTLELGDSALYLCASSLGGTGSGANVLTFGAGSRLTVL.

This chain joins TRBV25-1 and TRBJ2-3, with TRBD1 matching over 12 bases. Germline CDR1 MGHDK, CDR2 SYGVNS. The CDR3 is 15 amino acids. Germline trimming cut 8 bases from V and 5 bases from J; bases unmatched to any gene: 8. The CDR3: CASSIGTGGRDTQYF. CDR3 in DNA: TGTGCCAGCTCGATCGGGACAGGGGGCAGAGATACGCAGTATTTT. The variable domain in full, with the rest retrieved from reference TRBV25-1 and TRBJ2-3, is EADIYQTPRYLVIGTGKKITLECSQTMGHDKMYWYQQDPGMELHLIHYSYGVNSTEKGDLSSESTVSRIRTEHFPLTLESARPSHTSQYLCASSIGTGGRDTQYFGPGTRLTVL.

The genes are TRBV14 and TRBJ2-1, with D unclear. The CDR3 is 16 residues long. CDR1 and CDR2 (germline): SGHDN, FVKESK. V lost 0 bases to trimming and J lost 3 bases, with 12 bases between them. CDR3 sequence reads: CASSQDLGRIYNEQFF. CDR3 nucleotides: TGTGCCAGCAGCCAAGATCTCGGCCGAATCTACAATGAGCAGTTCTTC.

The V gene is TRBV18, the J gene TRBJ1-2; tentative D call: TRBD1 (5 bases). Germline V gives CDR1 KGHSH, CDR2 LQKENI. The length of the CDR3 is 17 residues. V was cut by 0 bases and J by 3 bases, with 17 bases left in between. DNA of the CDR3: TGTGCCAGCTCACCACCGGAGGCTCTGAGGGGCGACTATGGCTACACCTTC. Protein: CASSPPEALRGDYGYTF. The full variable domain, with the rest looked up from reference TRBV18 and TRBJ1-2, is NAGVMQNPRHLVRRRGQEARLRCSPMKGHSHVYWYRQLPEEGLKFMVYLQKENIIDESGMPKERFSAEFPKEGPSILRIQQVVRGDSAAYFCASSPPEALRGDYGYTFGSGTRLTVV.

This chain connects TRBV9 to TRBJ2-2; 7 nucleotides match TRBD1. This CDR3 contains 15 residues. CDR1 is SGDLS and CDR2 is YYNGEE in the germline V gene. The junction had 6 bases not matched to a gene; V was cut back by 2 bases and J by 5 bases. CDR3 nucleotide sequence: TGTGCCAGCAGCGTTGACAGGGTAGAGACCGGGGAGCTGTTTTTT. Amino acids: CASSVDRVETGELFF.